These T cell receptor beta chains were read from a single sample in a study of cytomegalovirus exposure and HLA in healthy donors. Sequencing was performed with immunoSEQ multiplex PCR; in TCRdb, only in-frame clones are kept and a portion is missing. This sample has 150,000 to 250,000 clones, with around 74% found just once. Sequenced sample: PBMCs. The receptor source for this set is a girl aged 5 to 17 in good health and CMV-seropositive. The CDR3 runs from the conserved cysteine through the conserved F or W. D genes are given only for firm matches. Size is omitted from some rows. Given values are once, few, many or a class for expanded clones.

v_gene,j_gene,d_gene,abundance,CDR3aa,CDR3nt
TRBV4-3,TRBJ2-7,NA,NA,CASSQGLSGAYEQYF,TGCGCCAGCAGCCAAGGGCTCTCGGGGGCCTACGAGCAGTACTTC
TRBV10-3,TRBJ2-3,NA,NA,CAISESAGARDTQYF,TGTGCCATCAGTGAGTCTGCGGGGGCGAGAGATACGCAGTATTTT
TRBV7-9,TRBJ1-1,NA,NA,CASSPRGNAEAFF,TGTGCCAGCAGCCCCCGGGGGAACGCTGAAGCTTTCTTT
TRBV10-3,TRBJ2-7,TRBD1,NA,CAVGQGNTYEQYF,TGTGCCGTTGGACAGGGAAATACCTACGAGCAGTACTTC
TRBV5-4,TRBJ2-2,TRBD1,once,CASSQGAGELFF,TGTGCCAGCAGCCAGGGGGCCGGGGAGCTGTTTTTT
TRBV30,TRBJ1-5,TRBD1,NA,CAWSVPSTAGGQPQHF,TGTGCCTGGAGTGTCCCCTCAACGGCAGGGGGTCAGCCCCAGCATTTT
TRBV7-9,TRBJ2-1,TRBD1,NA,CASSIRTGIDFF,TGTGCCAGCAGCATTAGGACAGGAATAGATTTCTTC
TRBV18,TRBJ1-5,NA,NA,CASSSSGWNSNQPQHF,TGTGCCAGCTCATCTTCCGGGTGGAATAGCAATCAGCCCCAGCATTTT
TRBV4-1,TRBJ2-2,TRBD2,once,CASSQGRGTINTGELFF,TGCGCCAGCAGCCAAGGTCGAGGGACTATTAACACCGGGGAGCTGTTTTTT
TRBV5-1,TRBJ2-1,NA,NA,CASSLAQSISYNEQFF,TGCGCCAGCAGCTTGGCCCAGTCCATCTCCTACAATGAGCAGTTCTTC
TRBV7-8,TRBJ1-1,TRBD1,NA,CASSTRQGFTEAFF,TGTGCCAGCAGCACGAGACAGGGGTTCACTGAAGCTTTCTTT
TRBV6-5,TRBJ1-4,NA,NA,CASAEGLPAELFF,TGTGCCAGCGCCGAGGGACTCCCGGCTGAACTGTTTTTT
TRBV6-6,TRBJ2-3,NA,NA,CASSYRDTQYF,TGTGCCAGCAGTTATCGAGATACGCAGTATTTT
TRBV30,TRBJ2-5,TRBD2,NA,CAWSPGGTSGGETQYF,TGTGCCTGGAGTCCGGGCGGGACTAGCGGGGGAGAGACCCAGTACTTC
TRBV11-2,TRBJ2-1,TRBD1,NA,CAIRRTGGYYNEQFF,TGTGCCATCCGACGAACAGGGGGTTACTACAATGAGCAGTTCTTC
TRBV12-5,TRBJ2-5,NA,NA,CASGPARAGGLRETQYF,TGTGCTAGTGGTCCTGCTCGCGCAGGGGGACTCCGGGAGACCCAGTACTTC
TRBV6-5,TRBJ2-3,NA,NA,CASSITRGTDTQYF,TGTGCCAGCAGTATTACCCGGGGCACAGATACGCAGTATTTT
TRBV4-3,TRBJ1-4,NA,NA,CASSQDWRQSNEKLFF,TGCGCCAGCAGCCAAGATTGGCGACAGTCGAATGAAAAACTGTTTTTT
TRBV11-2,TRBJ2-7,TRBD2,many,CASSLVGTSGGLYYEQYF,TGTGCCAGCAGCTTAGTCGGTACGAGCGGGGGTCTATACTACGAGCAGTACTTC
TRBV6-1,TRBJ2-7,TRBD1,NA,CASRGGQGASYEQYF,TGTGCCAGCAGGGGGGGACAGGGGGCTTCCTACGAGCAGTACTTC
TRBV5-1,TRBJ1-1,NA,NA,CASSTTGQSTEAFF,TGCGCCAGCAGCACGACAGGCCAGAGCACTGAAGCTTTCTTT
TRBV10-3,TRBJ1-4,TRBD1,NA,CAIRPDRVGEKLFF,TGTGCCATCAGACCCGACAGGGTTGGTGAAAAACTGTTTTTT
TRBV13,TRBJ2-7,TRBD2,NA,CASSLMAGGAGVPEQYF,TGTGCCAGCAGCTTAATGGCTGGTGGCGCGGGGGTCCCCGAGCAGTACTTC
TRBV6-1,TRBJ2-7,NA,NA,CASLVRGRGDEQYF,TGTGCCAGCCTTGTAAGGGGGCGCGGGGACGAGCAGTACTTC
TRBV5-1,TRBJ2-7,TRBD1,NA,CASSWGTGSYEQYF,TGCGCCAGCAGCTGGGGGACAGGCTCCTACGAGCAGTACTTC
TRBV29-1,TRBJ2-7,TRBD1,few,CSVPGGESYEQYF,TGCAGCGTACCAGGGGGCGAGTCCTACGAGCAGTACTTC
TRBV9,TRBJ2-2,NA,NA,CASSVVDRNTGELFF,TGTGCCAGCAGCGTAGTGGACAGGAACACCGGGGAGCTGTTTTTT
TRBV30,TRBJ1-2,TRBD1,NA,CAWALWTGHLNGYTF,TGTGCCTGGGCATTATGGACAGGCCATCTTAATGGCTACACCTTC
TRBV27,TRBJ1-1,NA,NA,CASSPRLGLAGGTEAFF,TGTGCCAGCAGTCCCCGCCTAGGATTAGCTGGAGGCACTGAAGCTTTCTTT
TRBV27,TRBJ1-1,NA,NA,CASTPIGETEAFF,TGTGCCAGCACCCCAATCGGGGAAACTGAAGCTTTCTTT
TRBV7-2,TRBJ1-6,NA,few,CASSEVGGGSPLHF,TGTGCCAGCAGCGAGGTAGGGGGTGGTTCACCCCTCCACTTT
TRBV9,TRBJ2-5,TRBD1,NA,CASSVPGGAKETQYF,TGTGCCAGCAGCGTACCAGGGGGCGCGAAAGAGACCCAGTACTTC
TRBV4-1,TRBJ1-3,NA,NA,CASSLRQVSGNTIYF,TGCGCCAGCAGCCTCCGACAGGTCTCTGGAAACACCATATATTTT
TRBV4-1,TRBJ2-1,TRBD2,NA,CASSHPGLAGTWRNEQFF,TGCGCCAGCAGCCACCCGGGACTAGCGGGGACCTGGAGGAATGAGCAGTTCTTC
TRBV5-1,TRBJ2-5,TRBD2,once,CASKLAGSPGETQYF,TGCGCCAGCAAACTAGCGGGGTCCCCGGGGGAGACCCAGTACTTC
TRBV4-3,TRBJ2-2,NA,once,CASSQDLPETGELFF,TGCGCCAGCAGCCAAGATCTGCCTGAGACCGGGGAGCTGTTTTTT
TRBV10-3,TRBJ1-1,NA,few,CAIRGVTGNTEAFF,TGTGCCATCAGGGGTGTGACAGGGAACACTGAAGCTTTCTTT
TRBV12-5,TRBJ2-3,TRBD2,NA,CASGRMLADTDTQYF,TGTGCTAGTGGCCGAATGCTAGCGGACACAGATACGCAGTATTTT
TRBV19,TRBJ1-4,TRBD1,NA,CASRSQQGAGEKLFF,TGTGCCAGTAGGAGTCAACAGGGGGCGGGTGAAAAACTGTTTTTT
TRBV7-9,TRBJ2-6,TRBD2,NA,CASSVSGLAGGPGANVLTF,TGTGCCAGCAGCGTCTCGGGACTAGCGGGGGGGCCCGGGGCCAACGTCCTGACTTTC
TRBV6-5,TRBJ2-2,NA,NA,CASSYRGKKNTGELFF,TGTGCCAGCAGTTACCGAGGGAAAAAGAACACCGGGGAGCTGTTTTTT
TRBV10-3,TRBJ2-1,NA,NA,CAISGGVLDEQFF,TGTGCCATCAGTGGCGGAGTATTGGATGAGCAGTTCTTC
TRBV10-1,TRBJ2-2,TRBD1,NA,CASSPGTGGTGELFF,TGCGCCAGCAGTCCCGGGACAGGGGGCACCGGGGAGCTGTTTTTT
TRBV30,TRBJ2-5,TRBD2,few,CAWSRTSTQETQYF,TGTGCCTGGAGCCGGACTAGCACGCAAGAGACCCAGTACTTC
TRBV7-9,TRBJ1-1,TRBD1,NA,CASSIHRGANTEAFF,TGTGCCAGCAGCATCCACAGGGGGGCGAACACTGAAGCTTTCTTT
TRBV27,TRBJ1-2,TRBD1,NA,CASKGQGASYGYTF,TGTGCCAGCAAAGGACAGGGGGCGAGCTATGGCTACACCTTC
TRBV2,TRBJ2-2,NA,once,CASRTDWTNTGELFF,TGTGCCAGCAGGACGGACTGGACGAACACCGGGGAGCTGTTTTTT
TRBV11-3,TRBJ2-1,TRBD2,NA,CASLAGDYNEQFF,TGTGCCAGTCTAGCGGGGGATTACAATGAGCAGTTCTTC
TRBV7-6,TRBJ1-1,NA,once,CASSKTGTSDTEAFF,TGTGCCAGCAGCAAAACAGGGACGTCGGACACTGAAGCTTTCTTT
TRBV15,TRBJ2-5,NA,NA,CATSRGLLGGPEETQYF,TGTGCCACCAGCAGAGGGCTCTTGGGGGGGCCAGAAGAGACCCAGTACTTC
TRBV27,TRBJ1-1,NA,NA,CASSLRGRTEAFF,TGTGCCAGCAGTTTACGGGGAAGGACTGAAGCTTTCTTT
TRBV9,TRBJ2-3,TRBD2,NA,CASSVASGGNTDTQYF,TGTGCCAGCAGCGTGGCTAGCGGGGGCAACACAGATACGCAGTATTTT
TRBV9,TRBJ2-5,TRBD2,NA,CASSVDAGEETQYF,TGTGCCAGCAGCGTAGACGCGGGGGAAGAGACCCAGTACTTC
TRBV6-5,TRBJ1-2,NA,NA,CASSYTGMGNYGYTF,TGTGCCAGCAGTTACACGGGAATGGGGAACTATGGCTACACCTTC